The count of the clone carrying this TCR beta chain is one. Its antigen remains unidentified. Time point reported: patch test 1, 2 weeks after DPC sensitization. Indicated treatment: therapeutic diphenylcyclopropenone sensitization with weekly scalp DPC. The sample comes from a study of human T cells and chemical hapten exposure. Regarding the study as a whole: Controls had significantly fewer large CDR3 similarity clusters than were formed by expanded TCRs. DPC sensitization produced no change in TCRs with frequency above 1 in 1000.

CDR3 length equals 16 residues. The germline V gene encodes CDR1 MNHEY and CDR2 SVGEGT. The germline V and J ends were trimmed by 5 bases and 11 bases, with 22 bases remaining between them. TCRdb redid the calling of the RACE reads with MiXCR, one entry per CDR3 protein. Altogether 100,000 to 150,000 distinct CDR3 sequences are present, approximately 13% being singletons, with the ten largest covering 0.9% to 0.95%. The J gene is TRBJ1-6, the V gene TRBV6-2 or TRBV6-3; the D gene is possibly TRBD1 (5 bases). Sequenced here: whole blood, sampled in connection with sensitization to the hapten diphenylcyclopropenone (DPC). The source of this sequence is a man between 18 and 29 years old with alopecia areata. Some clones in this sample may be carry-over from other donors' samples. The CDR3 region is CASSDPQASRGAPLHF. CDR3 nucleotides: TGTGCCAGCAGTGATCCACAGGCATCGAGGGGTGCACCCCTCCACTTT.